This TCR beta chain comes out of a study of shared clonotypes between healthy human individuals. TCRdb's table, derived via immunoSEQ multiplex PCR, lists solely in-frame clones and lacks some. The sample contains 2 million to 2.5 million clones, approximately 93% of which appear only once. The clonotype comes from a man aged 18 to 29 in good health. Some clones in this sample may be carry-over from other donors' samples. The sample was naive CD4+ T cells from PBMCs. Described subset: CD45RA+ positively selected.

The DNA for the CDR3 is TGTGCCACCAGCAGAGTTGGTGTGGGCTCCTACAATGAGCAGTTCTTC. Translated, it gives CATSRVGVGSYNEQFF. The chain links TRBV15 to TRBJ2-1; D call uncertain. CDR1 and CDR2 (germline): LNHNV, YYDKDF (reference sequence). The CDR3 loop spans 16 amino acids. Deletions cut 1 base from V and 0 bases from J, with 10 bases between.